This TCR beta chain was recorded in a study of T cells in Graves' hyperthyroidism and ophthalmopathy (dated by TCRdb to about 2019). Regarding the complete study: A discovery cohort of about 95 patients, fewer than 50 with Graves' ophthalmopathy and 55 to 60 with stable Graves' hyperthyroidism, was used to find distinguishing TCR V-J signatures. Prospective prediction of ophthalmopathy was tested in an independent validation cohort of some 20 hyperthyroidism patients and 15 to 17 patients who later progressed to ophthalmopathy. For training and testing, the 100 or so patients in the discovery cohort were randomly divided in a 7:3 ratio. Thyroid tissue and blood T-cell repertoires from several Graves' hyperthyroidism patients were also compared in the study. After blood sampling, hyperthyroidism patients were treated with methimazole at a starting dose of 30 mg daily, and ophthalmopathy patients were treated with high-dose intravenous methylprednisolone. TCR Vbeta CDR3 sequencing of 140 or so peripheral blood samples (around 45 ophthalmopathy, some 75 hyperthyroidism and approximately 17 progressor patients) is reported in the paper. What the study reported, not specific to this receptor: Sample size was not statistically predetermined, and investigators were not blinded to group allocation. A model built on a 13 V-J signature distinguished ophthalmopathy from stable hyperthyroidism, reaching around 87% sensitivity and around 81% specificity in cross-validation and 80%/75% in testing. Most expanded thyroid clonotypes (frequency above 0.001) were also found in blood, which suggests that blood repertoires may mirror thyroid immune responses. In validation, progression to ophthalmopathy was predicted by the model with almost 71% sensitivity and under 85% specificity, a median of approximately 6.5 months before onset.

This clonotype was counted many times. Its antigen is unknown. Base-call qualities are not available, and no considerably larger clone is one nucleotide away. Exclusion was applied to patients with uncontrolled infections, other autoimmune diseases, pregnancy or lactation. Clinical symptoms, serum thyroxine and TRAb, thyroid ultrasound, and orbital computed tomography formed the basis for the diagnoses. Trizol reagent was used to extract total RNA, and RNA quality was then checked on an Agilent 2100 Bioanalyzer. The TCR beta CDR3 regions were amplified from the RNA transcripts. A first-round RT-PCR of the TCR CDR3 used the HTBI primer set with the Qiagen OneStep RT-PCR kit. Libraries were constructed in a second round of multiplex PCR, after which size selection and purification were carried out. The libraries were sequenced on an Illumina HiSeq2000 using paired-end 100 bp reads. The authors processed their data as follows. SOAPnuke was used to process the raw data, removing reads that contained adapters or uncalled bases, had a mean Phred below 15, or lacked an exact match to the constant primer or identifier. High-quality paired reads were merged with COPE v1.2.5, and unique nucleotide sequences were defined as clonotypes. Clonotypes were aligned to IMGT TRBV, TRBD and TRBJ reference segments using MiTCR v1.1. The analysis included only V-J combinations with a frequency above 0.0001, which together covered around 99% of the repertoires. The TCS score was defined as the ratio of F50 (clonal expansion) to E x V (chaos), calculated using BLOSUM62-based TCRdist between CDR3 peptides within each V-J. Welch's t-statistics and random forest reduced fewer than 550 V-J features to roughly 13, which were used in a naive Bayes classifier (R e1071). The Morisita-Horn index was used to measure how similar the thyroid and blood repertoires were. TCRdb handled the public reads itself, with Q25 trimming in fastp and clone calling in MiXCR, and kept productive beta chains. Rows with one shared CDR3 protein collapse into an entry with the most common genes and DNA. The authors' filters were not applied to this entry. The sample data list 480,000 or so distinct CDR3 sequences, and 46% of these were observed just once. The ten biggest clones cover about two fifths of the sample.

This receptor was taken from an adult woman with Graves' disease, either hyperthyroidism or ophthalmopathy (not recorded which). The source material was peripheral blood or thyroid tissue (not recorded which).

The CDR3 amino acid sequence is: CASRERQGGEQYF. Here is the DNA: TGTGCCAGCCGAGAACGACAGGGAGGAGAGCAGTACTTC. The sequence links TRBV6-1 to TRBJ2-7; the D gene is possibly TRBD1, with 7 bases matching. V loses 8 bases, J loses 7 bases, and the germline ends lie 18 bases apart. The CDR3 runs 13 amino acids, cysteine and phenylalanine included. Just CDR3 DNA is preserved here, 39 bases in frame from base 1. CDR1 and CDR2 were assigned from the germline V gene as MNHNS and SASEGT.